Shown below are 26 T cell receptor beta chains from a single sample sequenced in a study of shared clonotypes between healthy human individuals. The table came from immunoSEQ multiplex PCR; TCRdb's copy has only in-frame clones and leaves some out. Of roughly 1,100,000 clones listed, approximately 70% were seen once; the top ten hold nearly 1.5%. Sequenced input: memory CD4+ T cells sorted from blood. Documented subset: CD45RA-negative fraction. All receptors come from a man between 18 and 35 years old in good health.

The chain employs TRBV7-2 and TRBJ2-5; possibly TRBD1 or TRBD2 for D (5 bases each). Germline loops: CDR1 SGHTA, CDR2 FQGNSA. V was shortened by 3 bases and J by 6 bases, with 14 bases between the two germline ends. This CDR3 has 14 residues. The CDR3 nucleotides are TGTGCCAGCAGCTTGTTCAGTCCGGGGCAGACCCAGTACTTC. Its translation is CASSLFSPGQTQYF.

V and J are TRBV5-5 and TRBJ1-6; D gene unclear. The CDR3 spans 14 residues. Trimming took 0 bases from V and 5 from J, leaving 6 bases between them. The germline gives CDR1 SGHKS, CDR2 YYEKEE (reference sequence). The CDR3 region has the DNA TGTGCCAGCAGCTTGGAGGGTGATAATTCACCCCTCCACTTT. Protein sequence: CASSLEGDNSPLHF.

The rearrangement links TRBV28 to TRBJ1-2; D gene unclear. Germline V CDR1 and CDR2: MDHEN, SYDVKM. V lost 4 bases to trimming and J lost 4 bases, with 10 bases between them. There are 13 residues in the CDR3. The CDR3 DNA reads as TGTGCCAGCAGTTCCTCGGGGTCCTATGGCTACACCTTC. Translated: CASSSSGSYGYTF.

This chain uses TRBV6-5 with TRBJ2-1, with D possibly being TRBD1 or TRBD2 (5 bases each). Trimming took off 9 bases at V and 9 bases at J, with 15 bases between the two ends. Germline CDR1 MNHEY, CDR2 SVGAGI. The length of the CDR3 is 12 residues. Written as DNA, the CDR3 is TGTGCCAGTCTAGAGGGGATGGGTGAGCAGTTCTTC. This encodes CASLEGMGEQFF.

The rearrangement joins TRBV5-5 to TRBJ1-2; D not certain. The ends were cut back, 1 base at V and 1 base at J, with 8 bases in the middle. Germline-derived CDR1 and CDR2 are SGHKS and YYEKEE (reference sequence). This CDR3 contains 14 residues. The CDR3 spells CASSLSGDNYGYTF. The DNA of the CDR3 is TGTGCCAGCAGCTTGTCTGGGGATAACTATGGCTACACCTTC.

CDR3 amino acids: CASSLRPTSGGRNEQFF. The CDR3, as DNA: TGTGCCAGCAGTTTACGCCCAACCAGCGGGGGAAGGAATGAGCAGTTCTTC. The chain joins TRBV27 to TRBJ2-1; TRBD2 matches 8 bases. Trimming at V came to 2 bases and at J to 7 bases, leaving 13 bases not matched to a gene. Germline-derived CDR1 and CDR2 are MNHEY and SMNVEV (reference sequence). CDR3 length: 17 residues.

This rearrangement joins TRBV6-5 to TRBJ2-7; 8 nucleotides match TRBD1. J lost 6 bases, V lost 2 bases, and 3 bases had no gene match. CDR3 length: 13 residues. The germline V gene encodes CDR1 MNHEY and CDR2 SVGAGI. The CDR3 reads CASSYPGGGEQYF. The CDR3 DNA reads as TGTGCCAGCAGTTACCCAGGGGGCGGCGAGCAGTACTTC.

The chain employs TRBV5-1 and TRBJ2-7, with D perhaps TRBD1 (6 bases). This CDR3 region has 16 residues. Trimming removed 5 bases from V and 2 bases from J, with 20 bases in between. CDR1 is SGHRS, CDR2 YFSETQ, per germline. This CDR3 reads CASSRGPQGNTYEQYF. The CDR3 coding sequence is TGCGCCAGCAGTAGAGGGCCTCAGGGGAACACCTACGAGCAGTACTTC. Variable domain in full (rest from reference TRBV5-1 and TRBJ2-7): KAGVTQTPRYLIKTRGQQVTLSCSPISGHRSVSWYQQTPGQGLQFLFEYFSETQRNKGNFPGRFSGRQFSNSRSEMNVSTLELGDSALYLCASSRGPQGNTYEQYFGPGTRLTVT.

This clone was seen a handful of times. This chain uses TRBV5-4 with TRBJ2-7, with TRBD2 identical over 8 bases. From germline, CDR1 is SGHNT and CDR2 YYREEE (reference sequence). The CDR3 has 16 residues. J lost 2 bases, V lost 0 bases, and 7 bases had no gene match. The CDR3: CASSLGSSGLTYEQYF. In DNA form, the CDR3 reads TGTGCCAGCAGCTTGGGGTCTAGCGGGCTGACCTACGAGCAGTACTTC.

The V and J genes are TRBV9 and TRBJ2-1, with 7 bases matching TRBD2. The CDR3 has 15 amino acids. Germline V CDR1 and CDR2: SGDLS, YYNGEE. Trimming at V came to 3 bases and at J to 5 bases, leaving 8 bases not matched to a gene. CDR3 coding DNA: TGTGCCAGCAGCGGCAGAACTAGCGTCCACAATGAGCAGTTCTTC. Translation: CASSGRTSVHNEQFF.

The chain joins TRBV30 to TRBJ2-3, with TRBD2 matching over 7 bases. The germline gives CDR1 GTSNPN, CDR2 SVGIG (reference sequence). V dropped 4 bases and J dropped 2; count of bases not matched to a gene: 3. The CDR3 runs 13 residues. CDR3 sequence (DNA): TGTGCCTGGACTAGCGGAACCACAGATACGCAGTATTTT. It translates to CAWTSGTTDTQYF.

The chain uses TRBV7-9 and TRBJ1-6; D not certain. The CDR3 has 12 residues. Deletions cut 8 bases from V and 7 bases from J, with 9 bases between. CDR1 is SEHNR and CDR2 is FQNEAQ in the germline V gene (reference sequence). This chain's CDR3 is CASGTRNSPLHF. The CDR3, as DNA: TGTGCCAGCGGTACTAGAAATTCACCCCTCCACTTT.

This clone showed up just a few times. The chain recombines TRBV4-1 with TRBJ1-2; TRBD1 might be the D (6 bases). CDR1 MGHRA and CDR2 YSYEKL come from the germline V gene. CDR3 length equals 13 residues. Trimming removed 4 bases at V and 2 bases at J, with 8 bases between. In nucleotides, the CDR3 is TGCGCCAGCAGCCGTACAGGGAACTATGGCTACACCTTC. Protein: CASSRTGNYGYTF.

CDR3 sequence: CASSPGTSGRFVYEQYF. The CDR3 bases are TGTGCCAGCTCCCCCGGGACTAGCGGCCGGTTCGTGTACGAGCAGTACTTC. The chain links TRBV18 to TRBJ2-7; 11 bases are a match to TRBD2. The V gene's germline CDR1 is KGHSH and CDR2 LQKENI. This CDR3 contains 17 residues. After removal of 6 bases from V and 4 bases from J, the junction contained 14 bases not matched to a gene.

The rearrangement uses TRBV18 and TRBJ2-7, with D perhaps TRBD1 or TRBD2 (5 bases each). This CDR3 has 13 amino acids. In germline, CDR1 is KGHSH, CDR2 LQKENI. Between the trimmed V and J ends, which lost 3 bases and 6 bases, there was a span of 12 bases. In nucleotides, the CDR3 is TGTGCCAGCTCACCCCCCGGGGCTGTCGAGCAGTACTTC. Translation gives CASSPPGAVEQYF.

The chain combines TRBV7-3 with TRBJ2-1, with 9 bases lining up with TRBD2. V lost 3 bases and J lost 9; bases outside the gene matches: 9. The length of the CDR3 is 15 residues. Germline-derived CDR1 and CDR2 are SGHTA and FQGTGA. CDR3 DNA: TGTGCCAGCAGCTTGTCGGCTAGCGGGGCGGGTGAGCAGTTCTTC. Amino acids: CASSLSASGAGEQFF. Looking up the rest from reference TRBV7-3 and TRBJ2-1 gives the full variable domain: GAGVSQTPSNKVTEKGKYVELRCDPISGHTALYWYRQSLGQGPEFLIYFQGTGAADDSGLPNDRFFAVRPEGSVSTLKIQRTERGDSAVYLCASSLSASGAGEQFFGPGTRLTVL.

The chain employs TRBV11-1 and TRBJ2-5, with D unclear. Between the trimmed V and J ends, which lost 4 bases and 3 bases, there was a span of 3 bases. The CDR3 is 11 residues long. Germline V lookup: CDR1 SGHAT, CDR2 FQDESV (reference sequence). The CDR3 region is CASSYKETQYF. CDR3 sequence (DNA): TGTGCCAGCAGCTATAAAGAGACCCAGTACTTC.

The chain carries TRBV7-2 and TRBJ2-3; unclear D gene. With 6 bases removed from V and 2 bases from J, the gap between germline ends came to 15 bases. The CDR3 is 15 amino acids. Germline CDR1 reads SGHTA; CDR2 reads FQGNSA. The CDR3 here is CASSPSGTNTDTQYF. The CDR3, as DNA: TGTGCCAGCAGTCCCTCGGGCACGAACACAGATACGCAGTATTTT.

Details on this clone: The junction departs from the called germline gene at one end, perhaps through a read error. V gene TRBV27 combines with J gene TRBJ2-2; 14 nucleotides line up with TRBD2. This CDR3 region has 19 residues. Germline V gene data show CDR1 as MNHEY and CDR2 as SMNVEV (reference sequence). CDR3 nucleotides: TGTGCCAGCAGTCTATCGGGACTAGCGGGGGCCCCGCTCACCGGGGAGCTGTTTTTT. Protein sequence: CASSLSGLAGAPLTGELFF.

This clone occurred once. The V call is TRBV5-4, the J call TRBJ2-7; D might be TRBD1 or TRBD2, each matching 5 bases. In germline, CDR1 is SGHNT, CDR2 YYREEE (reference sequence). V lost 4 bases and J lost 2, with 10 bases in between. The CDR3 consists of 13 residues. CDR3 in amino acids: CASSEGRTYEQYF. The CDR3 DNA reads TGTGCCAGCAGCGAGGGACGGACCTACGAGCAGTACTTC. The entire variable domain, with the rest obtained from reference TRBV5-4 and TRBJ2-7, is as follows: ETGVTQSPTHLIKTRGQQVTLRCSSQSGHNTVSWYQQALGQGPQFIFQYYREEENGRGNFPPRFSGLQFPNYSSELNVNALELDDSALYLCASSEGRTYEQYFGPGTRLTVT.

The chain employs TRBV30 and TRBJ1-2, with D perhaps TRBD1 (5 bases). The CDR3 covers 12 residues. Trimming pared 3 bases from V and 4 bases from J, leaving 9 bases between. Germline V gives CDR1 GTSNPN, CDR2 SVGIG (reference sequence). The CDR3 region has the DNA TGTGCCTGGAGGTACAGGACCTATGGCTACACCTTC. It specifies CAWRYRTYGYTF.

The gene calls are TRBV6-6 and TRBJ1-6; D call uncertain. Trimming took 4 bases from V and 14 from J, leaving 9 bases between them. CDR3 length: 11 amino acids. The germline V gene encodes CDR1 MNHNY and CDR2 SVGAGI (reference sequence). This CDR3 reads CASSFERTLHF. CDR3 nucleotide sequence: TGTGCCAGCAGTTTTGAACGGACCCTCCACTTT.

The CDR3 sequence: CASSQEPPGYNEQFF. The DNA of the CDR3 is TGCGCCAGCAGCCAAGAACCCCCAGGGTACAATGAGCAGTTCTTC. This chain joins TRBV4-3 and TRBJ2-1; a weak D match, TRBD1 (5 bases). The germline CDR1 and CDR2 sequences are LGHNA and YSLEER. V was pared by 0 bases and J by 4 bases, with 10 bases between. This CDR3 region has 15 residues.

With regard to this clone: A far larger clone differs by one base, so this is likely a read error. This chain uses TRBV4-3 with TRBJ1-6; no reliable D call. This CDR3 spans 15 amino acids. Germline V gene sequence: CDR1 LGHNA, CDR2 YSLEER. V lost 6 bases, J lost 8 bases, and 17 bases lay in between. The CDR3 region is CASRSNANDDSPLHF. The DNA of the CDR3 is TGCGCCAGCAGATCCAATGCGAATGATGATTCACCCCTCCACTTT.

As DNA, the CDR3 is TGTGCCTGGAGTGGGGCTAGCGGCCTAAACACCGGGGAGCTGTTTTTT. Translating it yields CAWSGASGLNTGELFF. The chain uses TRBV30 and TRBJ2-2; TRBD2 agrees at 7 bases. Per germline, CDR1 GTSNPN and CDR2 SVGIG (reference sequence). With V trimmed by 1 base and J by 2 bases, 7 bases remained unmatched. The CDR3 is made up of 16 amino acids.

This clone was found a few times. The chain uses TRBV5-4 and TRBJ2-1, with 7 bases that match TRBD2. The germline V gene has CDR1 SGHNT and CDR2 YYREEE (reference sequence). J was trimmed by 9 bases and V by 4 bases; bases with no gene match: 4. The CDR3 length is 12 residues. CDR3 residues: CASSRDYLEQFF. DNA of the CDR3: TGTGCCAGCAGCCGGGACTACCTTGAGCAGTTCTTC.